The 15 T cell receptor beta chains below were found in one sample sequenced in a study of blood T cells in healthy people across ages. Through a sample-barcoded 5' primer and a J-beta primer mix, a second PCR was run for about 7 to 12 cycles. MiXCR, applied by TCRdb to the 5' RACE reads, yields one record per CDR3 protein. The sample lists over a million distinct CDR3 sequences, roughly 45% occurring once. What was sequenced was blood. Receptors originate from an older woman in good health.

The chain joins TRBV12-5 to TRBJ1-6, with a weak D call TRBD1 (6 bases). CDR1 LGHNT and CDR2 FRNRAP come from the germline V gene. The CDR3 is made up of 15 amino acids. Between the trimmed V and J ends, which lost 4 bases and 7 bases, there was a span of 14 bases. The CDR3 DNA is TGTGCTAGTGGTTCCCAGGGGAGGTCGAATTCACCCCTCCACTTT. Its protein product is CASGSQGRSNSPLHF.

This clonotype was seen only a few times. The chain carries TRBV5-1 and TRBJ2-1; TRBD2 aligns across 7 bases. The CDR3 totals 16 residues. CDR1 and CDR2 (germline): SGHRS, YFSETQ. With 2 bases clipped from V and 7 bases from J, the junction kept 12 bases outside the gene matches. CDR3 DNA: TGCGCCAGCAGCTTCATGGCCGCGGCGGGAGTTAATGAGCAGTTCTTC. Encoded protein: CASSFMAAAGVNEQFF.

The chain uses TRBV4-1 and TRBJ2-1; 10 positions agree with TRBD2. With V trimmed by 6 bases and J by 8 bases, 13 bases remained unmatched. The CDR3 covers 16 residues. The germline gives CDR1 MGHRA, CDR2 YSYEKL. The CDR3 loop is CASSQIPSGSNYEQFF. CDR3 DNA: TGCGCCAGCAGTCAGATCCCTAGCGGGAGTAACTATGAGCAGTTCTTC.

V is TRBV7-2 and J is TRBJ2-6; no reliable D call. Germline V gives CDR1 SGHTA, CDR2 FQGNSA. There are 16 residues in the CDR3. The ends were cut back, 1 base at V and 3 bases at J, with 10 bases in the middle. The CDR3: CASSLDPTGGANVLTF. DNA for the CDR3: TGTGCCAGCAGCTTAGATCCGACGGGTGGGGCCAACGTCCTGACTTTC.

About this clonotype: Sequence at one end of the junction differs from germline and may be a read error. The CDR3 here is CTISLSGSPGNEQFF. The DNA for the CDR3 is TGTACCATCAGTCTTAGCGGGAGCCCCGGAAATGAGCAGTTCTTC. This chain connects TRBV10-3 to TRBJ2-1; 9 bases line up with TRBD2. CDR3 length equals 15 residues. The germline V gene has CDR1 ENHRY and CDR2 SYGVKD.

This chain connects TRBV7-2 to TRBJ2-1; 15 nucleotides agree with TRBD2. Germline assignment: CDR1 SGHTA and CDR2 FQGNSA. Losses at the gene ends were 5 bases for V and 7 bases for J; bases not matched to a gene: 9. The CDR3 is made up of 17 amino acids. CDR3 DNA: TGTGCCAGCAGCGGACTAGCGGGAGGGCCTAGGACGAATGAGCAGTTCTTC. This encodes CASSGLAGGPRTNEQFF. Supplemented by reference TRBV7-2 and TRBJ2-1, the full variable domain reads GAGVSQSPSNKVTEKGKDVELRCDPISGHTALYWYRQSLGQGLEFLIYFQGNSAPDKSGLPSDRFSAERTGGSVSTLTIQRTQQEDSAVYLCASSGLAGGPRTNEQFFGPGTRLTVL.

The chain combines TRBV29-1 with TRBJ1-3; D may be TRBD1 (6 bases). V was clipped by 0 bases and J by 0 bases, with 12 bases between them. The CDR3 consists of 16 residues. CDR1 is SQVTM, CDR2 ANQGSEA, per germline. The CDR3 loop is CSVEDPGQSSGNTIYF. CDR3 nucleotide sequence: TGCAGCGTTGAAGATCCTGGACAGAGCTCTGGAAACACCATATATTTT.

V is TRBV3-1 and J is TRBJ1-1; D is ambiguous. The ends were cut back, 0 bases at V and 0 bases at J, with 14 bases in the middle. The germline gives CDR1 LGHDT, CDR2 YNNKEL (reference sequence). The CDR3 contains 17 residues. The CDR3 DNA follows: TGTGCCAGCAGCCAAGATGCCCTCGGCCGAGTGAACACTGAAGCTTTCTTT. Protein: CASSQDALGRVNTEAFF. Looking up the rest from reference TRBV3-1 and TRBJ1-1 gives the full variable domain: DTAVSQTPKYLVTQMGNDKSIKCEQNLGHDTMYWYKQDSKKFLKIMFSYNNKELIINETVPNRFSPKSPDKAHLNLHINSLELGDSAVYFCASSQDALGRVNTEAFFGQGTRLTVV.

This clonotype was detected a few times. The chain employs TRBV7-2 and TRBJ2-7; D is uncertain. The ends were cut back, 2 bases at V and 10 bases at J, with 12 bases in the middle. This CDR3 has 12 amino acids. Per germline, CDR1 SGHTA and CDR2 FQGNSA. CDR3 in amino acids: CASSLNLGTQYF. CDR3 sequence (DNA): TGTGCCAGCAGCTTAAACCTAGGAACCCAGTACTTC.

The J gene is TRBJ2-7, the V gene TRBV28; D is possibly TRBD1 or TRBD2 (6 bases each). The CDR3 contains 14 residues. The germline V and J ends were trimmed by 3 bases and 5 bases, with 14 bases remaining between them. In germline, CDR1 is MDHEN, CDR2 SYDVKM. The CDR3 nucleotides read TGTGCCAGCAGTTTCATACAGGGACTCAACGAGCAGTACTTC. Amino acid sequence: CASSFIQGLNEQYF.

This clonotype appeared a few times. This rearrangement joins TRBV24-1 to TRBJ2-3; D may be TRBD1 (5 bases). The V end lost 3 bases, the J end lost 3 bases, and 15 bases lay between the germline ends. The germline V gene encodes CDR1 KGHDR and CDR2 SFDVKD. This CDR3 region has 16 residues. CDR3 region: CATSDAGDSVTDTQYF. DNA of the CDR3: TGTGCCACCAGTGATGCAGGAGACAGTGTAACAGATACGCAGTATTTT.

This chain joins TRBV14 and TRBJ2-1; D unresolved. The CDR3 covers 12 residues. The V end was cut by 4 bases, the J end by 7 bases, with 8 bases between. Germline CDR1 and CDR2: SGHDN and FVKESK. CDR3 region: CASSPKVNEQFF. CDR3 sequence (DNA): TGTGCCAGCAGCCCTAAAGTGAATGAGCAGTTCTTC.

This clonotype was observed a few times. The chain carries TRBV27 and TRBJ1-2, with TRBD1 identical over 10 bases. The CDR3 runs to 15 residues. The V and J ends lost 2 bases and 4 bases, in that order; junction bases with no gene match: 4. From germline, CDR1 is MNHEY and CDR2 SMNVEV (reference sequence). The CDR3 DNA follows: TGTGCCAGCAGTTTAGTGACAGGGGGCCTCTATGGCTACACCTTC. Translating it yields CASSLVTGGLYGYTF.

This clonotype was recorded many times. An end of the junction does not agree with germline; a read error may underlie this. The J gene is TRBJ2-3, the V gene TRBV5-1, with a possible D match to TRBD2 (6 bases). Germline loops: CDR1 SGHRS, CDR2 YFSETQ. This CDR3 region has 15 residues. The chain's CDR3 is CASSLGGTSTDTQYF. CDR3 coding DNA: TGTGCCAGCAGTTTAGGCGGGACTAGCACAGATACGCAGTATTTT. The whole variable domain, remainder taken from reference TRBV5-1 and TRBJ2-3, is KAGVTQTPRYLIKTRGQQVTLSCSPISGHRSVSWYQQTPGQGLQFLFEYFSETQRNKGNFPGRFSGRQFSNSRSEMNVSTLELGDSALYLCASSLGGTSTDTQYFGPGTRLTVL.

The chain carries TRBV6-2 or TRBV6-3 and TRBJ1-2; no clear D. This CDR3 is built from 14 residues. V shed 6 bases and J shed 4 bases, with 15 bases lying between them. Germline values: CDR1 MNHEY, CDR2 SVGEGT. The CDR3 DNA reads as TGTGCCAGCAGCCTTCACCGGGAGTTCTATGGCTACACCTTC. It is translated as CASSLHREFYGYTF.